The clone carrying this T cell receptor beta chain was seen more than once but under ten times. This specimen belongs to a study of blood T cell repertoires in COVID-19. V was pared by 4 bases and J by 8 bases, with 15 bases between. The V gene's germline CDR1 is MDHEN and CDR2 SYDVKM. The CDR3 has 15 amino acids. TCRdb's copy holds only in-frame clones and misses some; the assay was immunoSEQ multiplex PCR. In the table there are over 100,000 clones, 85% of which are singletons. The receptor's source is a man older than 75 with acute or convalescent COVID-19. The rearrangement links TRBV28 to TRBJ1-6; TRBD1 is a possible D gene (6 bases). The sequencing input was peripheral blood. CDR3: CASSSPGPGDSPLHF. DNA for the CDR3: TGTGCCAGCAGTTCCCCCGGGCCAGGGGATTCACCCCTCCACTTT. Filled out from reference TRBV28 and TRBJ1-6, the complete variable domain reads DVKVTQSSRYLVKRTGEKVFLECVQDMDHENMFWYRQDPGLGLRLIYFSYDVKMKEKGDIPEGYSVSREKKERFSLILESASTNQTSMYLCASSSPGPGDSPLHFGNGTRLTVT.